These 10 T cell receptor beta chains were all obtained from the same sample, sequenced in a study of T cells in Graves' hyperthyroidism and ophthalmopathy (dated by TCRdb to between 2018 and 2020). Library preparation was by multiplex PCR. Data came from an Illumina HiSeq 2000. TCR beta CDR3 regions were amplified from RNA transcripts. The first round of RT-PCR for the TCR CDR3 was performed with the HTBI primer set and the Qiagen OneStep RT-PCR kit. TCRdb itself trimmed the public reads at Q25 with fastp, ran MiXCR and retained productive beta chains. Entries that share a CDR3 protein sequence are merged under the most common genes and DNA. The sample yields 360,000 or so distinct CDR3 sequences; around 15% were counted once. Roughly 19% of the sample comes from the top ten. The specimen was blood. The receptors stem from a woman aged 55-69 years with Graves' ophthalmopathy.

This clonotype occurred many times. The gene calls are TRBV28 and TRBJ2-7, with D tentatively TRBD1 (5 bases). The CDR3 spans 15 residues. CDR1 is MDHEN, CDR2 SYDVKM, per germline. Trimming pared 3 bases from V and 3 bases from J, leaving 15 bases between. The CDR3 DNA follows: TGTGCCAGCAGTTTTTCCACAGGACCGGTCTACGAGCAGTACTTC. The encoded protein is CASSFSTGPVYEQYF.

This clonotype has at least ten counts. V and J are TRBV24-1 and TRBJ2-3, with a weak D call TRBD2 (5 bases). Germline assignment: CDR1 KGHDR and CDR2 SFDVKD. This CDR3 spans 16 amino acids. Deletions cut 3 bases from V and 5 bases from J, with 17 bases between. CDR3 DNA: TGTGCCACCAGTGATCGGAAGAACAGAGGAGGAGATACGCAGTATTTT. Translation: CATSDRKNRGGDTQYF.

This clonotype was found a few times. The J gene is TRBJ1-1, the V gene TRBV6-5; 10 positions match TRBD1. Germline V gene data show CDR1 as MNHEY and CDR2 as SVGAGI. This CDR3 has 16 residues. Trimming removed 5 bases from V and 0 bases from J; junction bases left unmatched: 6. The CDR3: CASSPGDRGLNTEAFF. CDR3 DNA sequence: TGTGCCAGCAGTCCGGGGGACAGGGGCTTGAACACTGAAGCTTTCTTT.

Ten or more counts support this clonotype. This chain connects TRBV2 to TRBJ2-7; D is possibly TRBD2 (5 bases). Germline V gives CDR1 SNHLY, CDR2 FYNNEI. V lost 8 bases, J lost 0 bases, and 8 bases lay in between. This CDR3 is built from 12 residues. The CDR3 sequence: CASVGSSYEQYF. The CDR3 coding sequence is TGTGCCAGCGTGGGGAGCTCCTACGAGCAGTACTTC.

This clonotype was counted at least ten times. This sequence joins TRBV20-1 and TRBJ2-7; D gene uncertain. Trimming left V 6 bases short and J 2 bases short, with 14 bases between. The length of the CDR3 is 13 residues. The germline V gene encodes CDR1 DFQATT and CDR2 SNEGSKA (reference sequence). Here the CDR3 DNA reads TGCAGTGCCTCTCGGGCGACAACCTACGAGCAGTACTTC. This codes for CSASRATTYEQYF.

This clonotype has ten or more counts. The chain joins TRBV5-1 to TRBJ2-2, with TRBD2 identical over 13 bases. V dropped 7 bases and J dropped 7; count of bases not matched to a gene: 7. This CDR3 has 15 amino acids. Germline values: CDR1 SGHRS, CDR2 YFSETQ. This chain's CDR3 is CASGQTSGRSGELFF. As DNA, the CDR3 is TGCGCCAGCGGCCAGACTAGCGGGAGGAGCGGGGAGCTGTTTTTT. Using reference TRBV5-1 and TRBJ2-2 for the parts outside the CDR3, the full variable domain is KAGVTQTPRYLIKTRGQQVTLSCSPISGHRSVSWYQQTPGQGLQFLFEYFSETQRNKGNFPGRFSGRQFSNSRSEMNVSTLELGDSALYLCASGQTSGRSGELFFGEGSRLTVL.

This clonotype was detected only a few times. The chain couples TRBV6-1 to TRBJ2-4, with unresolved D. Germline values: CDR1 MNHNS, CDR2 SASEGT. CDR3 length: 13 amino acids. V gave up 7 bases and J gave up 0 bases, with 7 bases separating them. CDR3 loop: CASKELAKNIQYF. The DNA of the CDR3 is TGTGCCAGCAAGGAACTAGCCAAAAACATTCAGTACTTC.

Ten or more counts support this clonotype. The gene calls are TRBV11-2 and TRBJ2-2, with TRBD1 identical over 8 bases. The germline CDR1 and CDR2 sequences are SGHAT and FQNNGV. With 6 bases clipped from V and 4 bases from J, the junction kept 13 bases outside the gene matches. This CDR3 has 17 amino acids. The CDR3 is CASRKDLGTGITGELFF. CDR3 bases: TGTGCCAGCAGAAAGGACCTCGGGACAGGAATCACCGGGGAGCTGTTTTTT.

This clonotype was counted only a few times. In nucleotides, the CDR3 is TGTGCCAGCAGTCGGGGTATTATTGGCTACACCTTC. Encoded protein: CASSRGIIGYTF. The chain carries TRBV12-3 or TRBV12-4 and TRBJ1-2; D remains ambiguous. Trimming took 5 bases from V and 7 from J, leaving 11 bases between them. The CDR3 extends over 12 amino acids.

There are many counts of this clonotype. The chain links TRBV5-1 to TRBJ2-7; either TRBD1 or TRBD2 may supply D (6 bases each). Germline V gives CDR1 SGHRS, CDR2 YFSETQ. Trimming cost V 6 bases and J 3 bases, with 16 bases left between them. The CDR3 is made up of 14 amino acids. The CDR3 region has the DNA TGCGCCAGCACCCTGGGGGGCGGAGACTACGAGCAGTACTTC. The encoded protein is CASTLGGGDYEQYF.